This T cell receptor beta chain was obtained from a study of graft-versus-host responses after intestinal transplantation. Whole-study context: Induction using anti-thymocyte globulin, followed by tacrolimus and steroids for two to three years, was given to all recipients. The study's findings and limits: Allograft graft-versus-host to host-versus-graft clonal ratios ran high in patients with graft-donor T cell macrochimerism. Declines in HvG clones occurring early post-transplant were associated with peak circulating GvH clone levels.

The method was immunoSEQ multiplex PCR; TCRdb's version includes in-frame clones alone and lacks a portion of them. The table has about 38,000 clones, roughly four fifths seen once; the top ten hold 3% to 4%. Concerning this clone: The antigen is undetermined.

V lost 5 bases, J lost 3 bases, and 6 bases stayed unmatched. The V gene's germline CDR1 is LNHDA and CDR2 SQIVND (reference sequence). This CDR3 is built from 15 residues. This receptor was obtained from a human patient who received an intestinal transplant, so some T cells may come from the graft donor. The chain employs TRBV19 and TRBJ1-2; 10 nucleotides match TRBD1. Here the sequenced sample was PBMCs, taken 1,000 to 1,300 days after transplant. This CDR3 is CASSVTGTGDYGYTF. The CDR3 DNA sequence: TGTGCCAGTAGTGTAACCGGGACAGGGGACTATGGCTACACCTTC.